These T cell receptor beta chains were read from a single sample in a study of memory CD4+ T cells and cytomegalovirus serostatus. Clones were sequenced by immunoSEQ multiplex PCR, and TCRdb holds only the in-frame ones, with some missing. The sample includes around 38,000 clones, 75% to 85% of them seen just once. The sample was memory CD4+ T cells from blood. These receptors originate from an adult in good health and CMV-seronegative. Both conserved end residues are part of each CDR3. A D gene is named only where the DNA matches it firmly. Not every row has a clone size; where given, it reads once, few, many or a size class.

11	TRBJ2-7	TRBV25-1	-	-	CATPATYEQYF	TGTGCCACTCCGGCAACCTACGAGCAGTACTTC
13	TRBJ1-1	TRBV10-3	-	-	CAISVKGNTEAFF	TGTGCCATCAGTGTAAAGGGGAACACTGAAGCTTTCTTT
15	TRBJ1-2	TRBV9	-	-	CASSASYGGVNGYTF	TGTGCCAGCAGCGCAAGTTACGGAGGAGTCAATGGCTACACCTTC
12	TRBJ2-1	TRBV19	once	-	CASGTQYNEQFF	TGTGCCTCGGGGACACAGTACAATGAGCAGTTCTTC
15	TRBJ2-7	TRBV18	-	-	CASSPPQAATYEQYF	TGTGCCAGCTCACCCCCCCAGGCCGCCACCTACGAGCAGTACTTC
17	TRBJ2-5	TRBV7-8	-	TRBD2	CASSIRTSGSVRETQYF	TGTGCCAGCAGCATAAGGACTAGCGGGAGTGTTAGAGAGACCCAGTACTTC
14	TRBJ1-2	TRBV28	-	-	CASSLWEEDYGYTF	TGTGCCAGCAGTTTATGGGAGGAGGACTATGGCTACACCTTC
16	TRBJ1-1	TRBV9	-	TRBD1	CASSTPGQGMNTEAFF	TGTGCCAGCAGCACCCCGGGACAGGGAATGAACACTGAAGCTTTCTTT
13	TRBJ2-1	TRBV7-9	few	-	CASSLGSYNEQFF	TGTGCCAGCAGCTTAGGATCCTACAATGAGCAGTTCTTC
15	TRBJ1-5	TRBV6-5	-	TRBD1	CASSSGQGGDQPQHF	TGTGCCAGCAGCTCCGGACAGGGAGGGGATCAGCCCCAGCATTTT
13	TRBJ1-1	TRBV6-5	-	-	CASMRQGDTEAFF	TGTGCCAGCATGCGGCAGGGCGATACTGAAGCTTTCTTT
13	TRBJ2-7	TRBV2	-	-	CASILGDVYEQYF	TGTGCCAGCATTCTGGGGGACGTCTACGAGCAGTACTTC
17	TRBJ2-2	TRBV27	-	TRBD1	CASSLIGGQGRSGELFF	TGTGCCAGCAGTTTGATCGGAGGACAGGGGCGGTCCGGGGAGCTGTTTTTT
14	TRBJ1-2	TRBV7-2	-	-	CASSSDTFRSGYTF	TGTGCCAGCAGCTCCGACACCTTCAGGAGTGGCTACACCTTC
15	TRBJ1-4	TRBV28	-	-	CASTKAGASYEKLFF	TGTGCCAGCACAAAGGCGGGGGCTTCTTATGAAAAACTGTTTTTT
14	TRBJ1-2	TRBV4-2	-	TRBD1	CASSQVDRDRGYTF	TGTGCCAGCAGCCAAGTCGATAGGGACAGGGGCTACACCTTC
16	TRBJ2-1	TRBV9	-	-	CASSVGVSGSYNEQFF	TGTGCCAGCAGCGTAGGGGTTAGCGGATCCTACAATGAGCAGTTCTTC
15	TRBJ2-1	TRBV10-3	-	TRBD2	CAIMDASGRATRLFF	TGTGCCATCATGGATGCTAGCGGGAGGGCAACGCGTCTGTTCTTC
13	TRBJ2-1	TRBV2	-	-	CASFREVYNEQFF	TGTGCCAGCTTCCGGGAAGTCTACAATGAGCAGTTCTTC
13	TRBJ1-2	TRBV5-1	-	-	CASRGLTNYGYTF	TGCGCCAGTAGGGGACTAACTAACTATGGCTACACCTTC
15	TRBJ2-7	TRBV18	-	-	CASSPVQGPGYEQYF	TGTGCCAGCTCACCAGTACAAGGCCCCGGCTACGAGCAGTACTTC
15	TRBJ1-2	TRBV4-1	-	TRBD1	CASSQDWAGGDGYTF	TGCGCCAGCAGCCAAGATTGGGCAGGGGGCGATGGCTACACCTTC
15	TRBJ2-7	TRBV2	-	-	CASSEGAGMFYEQYF	TGTGCCAGCAGTGAAGGGGCAGGTATGTTCTACGAGCAGTACTTC
14	TRBJ1-1	TRBV5-1	-	-	CASSAGTGNTEAFF	TGCGCCAGCAGCGCGGGGACTGGCAACACTGAAGCTTTCTTT
13	TRBJ1-2	TRBV30	-	-	CAWSAEASYGYTF	TGTGCCTGGAGTGCTGAAGCGTCGTATGGCTACACCTTC
14	TRBJ2-7	TRBV6-6	-	TRBD1	CASSYTGGTYEQYF	TGTGCCAGCAGTTACACAGGGGGGACCTACGAGCAGTACTTC
15	TRBJ2-7	TRBV28	-	TRBD1	CASTGPGQGSYEQYF	TGTGCCAGCACTGGACCGGGACAGGGGTCCTACGAGCAGTACTTC
14	TRBJ2-1	TRBV9	-	-	CASSVGPDNNEQFF	TGTGCCAGCAGCGTCGGGCCAGACAACAATGAGCAGTTCTTC
13	TRBJ1-1	TRBV30	-	-	CAWMAGMNTEAFF	TGTGCCTGGATGGCAGGGATGAACACTGAAGCTTTCTTT
12	TRBJ1-2	TRBV30	-	-	CAWSAVNYGYTF	TGTGCCTGGAGTGCCGTTAACTATGGCTACACCTTC
15	TRBJ2-7	TRBV7-2	-	-	CASSLAIQGMREQYF	TGTGCCAGCAGCTTGGCAATACAGGGAATGAGGGAGCAGTACTTC
16	TRBJ2-7	TRBV7-2	-	-	CASSLYTGSLSYEQYF	TGTGCCAGCAGCTTATATACAGGGTCACTATCCTACGAGCAGTACTTC
15	TRBJ2-7	TRBV9	once	-	CASSPEQGRGYEQYF	TGTGCCAGCAGCCCTGAACAGGGTCGCGGTTACGAGCAGTACTTC
14	TRBJ1-3	TRBV11-1	few	-	CASSYGTKGNTIYF	TGTGCCAGCAGCTACGGGACCAAGGGAAACACCATATATTTT
16	TRBJ1-1	TRBV5-1	-	-	CASSWNPAAMNTEAFF	TGCGCCAGCAGCTGGAACCCAGCGGCCATGAACACTGAAGCTTTCTTT
15	TRBJ1-2	TRBV9	once	-	CASSPDPLTDYGYTF	TGTGCCAGCAGCCCCGACCCCCTGACAGACTATGGCTACACCTTC
15	TRBJ2-2	TRBV7-3	few	-	CASSLGSTGTGELFF	TGTGCCAGCAGCTTAGGCAGCACAGGCACCGGGGAGCTGTTTTTT
15	TRBJ2-7	TRBV5-1	-	TRBD2	CASSLSAGGYYEQYF	TGCGCCAGCAGCTTATCGGCGGGGGGCTATTACGAGCAGTACTTC
13	TRBJ1-2	TRBV14	-	-	CASSQDRLNQYTF	TGTGCCAGCAGCCAAGATCGACTGAATCAGTACACCTTC
15	TRBJ2-2	TRBV27	-	TRBD1	CASRPGTGVSGELFF	TGTGCCAGCAGGCCCGGGACAGGGGTGTCCGGGGAGCTGTTTTTT
14	TRBJ2-7	TRBV4-3	-	-	CASSQRADFYEQYF	TGCGCCAGCAGCCAAAGGGCGGATTTCTACGAGCAGTACTTC